A selection of T cell receptor beta chains follows, all from one sample in a study of blood T cell repertoires in COVID-19. This table comes from immunoSEQ multiplex PCR, and its TCRdb copy is limited to in-frame clones, with some not included. The data contain 250,000 to 350,000 clones, around 82% of them singletons. Sequenced sample: peripheral blood. These receptor sequences come from a person aged 70 to 85 with COVID-19, enrolled during active disease. Each CDR3 is given with its conserved first and last residue. The D gene is left open where the match is weak. The listing skips clone size in some rows; elsewhere it reads once, few, many or a size class.

V gene	clone size	J gene	D gene	CDR3 protein	CDR3 DNA
TRBV7-9	few	TRBJ2-3	TRBD2	CASSEATSGTDTQYF	TGTGCCAGCAGCGAAGCCACTAGCGGGACGGATACGCAGTATTTT
TRBV9	few	TRBJ1-6	NA	CASSGAPGNSPLHF	TGTGCCAGCAGCGGGGCGCCGGGGAATTCACCCCTCCACTTT
TRBV18	NA	TRBJ1-1	NA	CASSPRGGGEAFF	TGTGCCAGCTCACCCCGAGGTGGGGGGGAAGCTTTCTTT
TRBV28	NA	TRBJ1-1	TRBD1	CASSPIVQGEGEAFF	TGTGCCAGCAGTCCAATCGTACAGGGGGAAGGTGAAGCTTTCTTT
TRBV6-5	once	TRBJ1-6	NA	CARGYGGPTNSPLHF	TGTGCCAGGGGATATGGAGGTCCCACCAATTCACCCCTCCACTTT
TRBV27	few	TRBJ1-1	NA	CASSPWAGGGNEAFF	TGTGCCAGCAGTCCGTGGGCGGGGGGCGGTAATGAAGCTTTCTTT
TRBV7-2	once	TRBJ1-6	NA	CASSFVRSPLHF	TGTGCCAGCAGCTTTGTCAGATCACCCCTCCACTTT
TRBV11-3	NA	TRBJ2-3	NA	CASSLSPCEFTDTQYF	TGTGCCAGCAGCTTAAGCCCCTGCGAGTTCACAGATACGCAGTATTTT
TRBV6-5	NA	TRBJ2-7	TRBD2	CASSRGTSYEQYF	TGTGCCAGCAGCCGCGGGACTAGCTACGAGCAGTACTTC
TRBV3-1/TRBV3-2	NA	TRBJ1-4	NA	CASSLRRQQTPEKLFF	TGTGCCAGCAGCCTCCGAAGACAGCAAACACCAGAAAAACTGTTTTTT
TRBV7-3	NA	TRBJ2-1	NA	CASSLRAGVRNEQFF	TGTGCCAGCAGCTTAAGGGCAGGGGTCCGCAATGAGCAGTTCTTC
TRBV6-5	NA	TRBJ2-5	TRBD1	CASSYTQDRGQETQYF	TGTGCCAGCAGTTACACCCAGGACAGGGGGCAAGAGACCCAGTACTTC
TRBV15	NA	TRBJ2-5	NA	CATSRGPAGNVGTQYF	TGTGCCACCAGCAGAGGGCCAGCGGGCAACGTGGGGACCCAGTACTTC
TRBV6-5	NA	TRBJ2-3	TRBD2	CASRREGRDTQYF	TGTGCCAGCAGACGGGAGGGGCGAGATACGCAGTATTTT
TRBV29-1	NA	TRBJ2-3	TRBD2	CSVKTSGGLTDTQYF	TGCAGCGTTAAAACTAGCGGGGGGCTCACAGATACGCAGTATTTT
TRBV9	NA	TRBJ1-6	TRBD1	CASSAPGGQLNSPLHF	TGTGCCAGCAGCGCCCCCGGGGGACAGCTCAATTCACCCCTCCACTTT
TRBV6-1	once	TRBJ1-1	NA	CASSDGPRGGAEAFF	TGTGCCAGCAGTGATGGACCCAGGGGCGGCGCTGAAGCTTTCTTT
TRBV19	NA	TRBJ2-7	TRBD1	CASSDQAPGTGGRYEQYF	TGTGCCAGTAGTGACCAAGCCCCCGGGACAGGGGGGCGCTACGAGCAGTACTTC
TRBV18	NA	TRBJ2-1	TRBD2	CASSPGTSVEQFF	TGTGCCAGCTCACCAGGGACTAGCGTTGAGCAGTTCTTC
TRBV12-3/TRBV12-4	NA	TRBJ1-5	NA	CASSLRGNQPQHF	TGTGCCAGCAGCCTTCGGGGCAATCAGCCCCAGCATTTT
TRBV13	NA	TRBJ2-5	TRBD1	CASSVQGYETQYF	TGTGCCAGCAGCGTACAGGGGTACGAGACCCAGTACTTC
TRBV5-1	NA	TRBJ2-5	NA	CASSRTDYQETQYF	TGCGCCAGCAGCCGGACTGATTATCAAGAGACCCAGTACTTC
TRBV5-1	NA	TRBJ2-5	NA	CASRSRTEQETQYF	TGCGCCAGCAGGTCCAGGACAGAACAAGAGACCCAGTACTTC
TRBV5-4	few	TRBJ1-4	NA	CASSSGTRNEKLFF	TGTGCCAGCAGCTCCGGGACAAGAAATGAAAAACTGTTTTTT
TRBV7-6	NA	TRBJ2-1	TRBD1	CASSRPRGQGIGSYNEQFF	TGTGCCAGCAGCCGCCCGAGGGGACAGGGGATCGGCTCCTACAATGAGCAGTTCTTC
TRBV30	NA	TRBJ1-2	TRBD1	CAWSHRQGHGYTF	TGTGCCTGGAGCCATCGACAGGGACATGGCTACACCTTC
TRBV2	once	TRBJ2-3	TRBD1	CASSERTGSTDTQYF	TGTGCCAGCAGTGAAAGGACAGGGAGCACAGATACGCAGTATTTT
TRBV7-9	few	TRBJ2-2	TRBD2	CASSFGLAGGAGELFF	TGTGCCAGCAGCTTCGGACTAGCGGGAGGGGCCGGGGAGCTGTTTTTT
TRBV27	NA	TRBJ2-1	NA	CASSPTRATYNEQFF	TGTGCCAGCAGTCCAACGCGGGCGACCTACAATGAGCAGTTCTTC